This TCR beta chain was captured in a study of blood T cell repertoires in COVID-19. The repertoire was sequenced with immunoSEQ multiplex PCR; TCRdb's copy has only in-frame clones and lacks some. The sample consists of about 200,000 clones, 87% of them appearing once. The J segment lost 8 bases and the V segment lost 5 bases, leaving 10 bases of the junction unmatched. Germline-derived CDR1 and CDR2 are KGHSH and LQKENI. This CDR3 is 16 amino acids long. Sequenced input: PBMCs or T cells enriched from blood (not recorded which). The chain uses TRBV18 and TRBJ1-6; 9 bases align to TRBD1. The clonotype was recovered from a woman aged 25 to 39 who had recovered from COVID-19. Written as DNA, the CDR3 is TGTGCCAGCTCAACCTTCAGACAGGGGGTAGATTCACCCCTCCACTTT. Translating gives CASSTFRQGVDSPLHF.